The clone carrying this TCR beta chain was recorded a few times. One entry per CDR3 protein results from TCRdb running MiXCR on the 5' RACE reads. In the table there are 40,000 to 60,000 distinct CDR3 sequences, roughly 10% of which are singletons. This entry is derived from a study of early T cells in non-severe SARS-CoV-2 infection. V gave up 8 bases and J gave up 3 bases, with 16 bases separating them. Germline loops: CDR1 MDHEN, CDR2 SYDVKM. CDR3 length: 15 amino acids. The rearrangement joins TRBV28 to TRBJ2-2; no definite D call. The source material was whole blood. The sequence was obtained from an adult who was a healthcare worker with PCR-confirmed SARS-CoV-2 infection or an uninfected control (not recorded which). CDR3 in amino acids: CASRPAGVDTGELFF. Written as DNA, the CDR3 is TGTGCCAGCCGTCCCGCCGGAGTCGACACCGGGGAGCTGTTTTTT. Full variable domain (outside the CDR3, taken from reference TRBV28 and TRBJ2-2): DVKVTQSSRYLVKRTGEKVFLECVQDMDHENMFWYRQDPGLGLRLIYFSYDVKMKEKGDIPEGYSVSREKKERFSLILESASTNQTSMYLCASRPAGVDTGELFFGEGSRLTVL.